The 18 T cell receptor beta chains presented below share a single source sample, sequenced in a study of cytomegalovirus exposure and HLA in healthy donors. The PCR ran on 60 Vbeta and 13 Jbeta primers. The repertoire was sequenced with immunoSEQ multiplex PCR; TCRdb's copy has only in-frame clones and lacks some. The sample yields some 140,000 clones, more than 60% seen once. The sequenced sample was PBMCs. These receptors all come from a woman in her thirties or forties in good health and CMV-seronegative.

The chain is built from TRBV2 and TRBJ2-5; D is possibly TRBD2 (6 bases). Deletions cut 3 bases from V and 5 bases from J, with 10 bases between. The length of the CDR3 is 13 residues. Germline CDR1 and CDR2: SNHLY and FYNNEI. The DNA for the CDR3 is TGTGCCAGCAGTGAGGGGGGACTGGAGACCCAGTACTTC. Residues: CASSEGGLETQYF.

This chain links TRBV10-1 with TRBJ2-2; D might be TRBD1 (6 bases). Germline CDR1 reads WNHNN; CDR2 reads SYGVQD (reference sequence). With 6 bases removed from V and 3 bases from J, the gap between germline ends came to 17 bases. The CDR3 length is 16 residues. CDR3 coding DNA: TGCGCCAGCAGGGCTACAGGGCGTGCGGACACCGGGGAGCTGTTTTTT. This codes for CASRATGRADTGELFF.

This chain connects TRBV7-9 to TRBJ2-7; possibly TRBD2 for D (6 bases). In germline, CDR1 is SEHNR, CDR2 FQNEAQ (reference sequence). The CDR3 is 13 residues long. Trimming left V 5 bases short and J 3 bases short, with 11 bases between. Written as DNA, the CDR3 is TGTGCCAGCAGCCAGGAGGGATTCTACGAGCAGTACTTC. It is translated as CASSQEGFYEQYF.

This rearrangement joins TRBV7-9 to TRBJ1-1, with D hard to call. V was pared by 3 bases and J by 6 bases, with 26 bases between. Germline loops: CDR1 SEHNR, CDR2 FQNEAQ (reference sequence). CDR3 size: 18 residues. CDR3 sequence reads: CASSLILSAVQEGAEAFF. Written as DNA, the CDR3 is TGTGCCAGCAGCTTGATCCTGTCAGCCGTCCAGGAGGGTGCTGAAGCTTTCTTT.

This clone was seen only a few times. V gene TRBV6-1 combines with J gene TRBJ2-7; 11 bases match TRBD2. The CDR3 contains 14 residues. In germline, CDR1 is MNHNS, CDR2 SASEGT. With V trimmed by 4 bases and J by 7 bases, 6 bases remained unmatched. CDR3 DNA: TGTGCCAGCAGTGCCCCGGGACTAGCGGAAGAGCAGTACTTC. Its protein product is CASSAPGLAEEQYF.

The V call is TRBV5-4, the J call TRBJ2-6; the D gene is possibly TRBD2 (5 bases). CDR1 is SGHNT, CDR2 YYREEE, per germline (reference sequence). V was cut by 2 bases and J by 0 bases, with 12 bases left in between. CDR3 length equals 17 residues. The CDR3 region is CASSFGTGSSGANVLTF. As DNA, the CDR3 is TGTGCCAGCAGCTTTGGAACTGGGAGCTCTGGGGCCAACGTCCTGACTTTC.

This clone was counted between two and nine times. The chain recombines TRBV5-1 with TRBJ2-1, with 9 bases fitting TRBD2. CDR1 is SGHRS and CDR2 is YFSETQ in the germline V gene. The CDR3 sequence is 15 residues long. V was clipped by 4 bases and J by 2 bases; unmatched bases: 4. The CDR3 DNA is TGCGCCAGCAGCGCCCTAGCGGGAACCTACAATGAGCAGTTCTTC. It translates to CASSALAGTYNEQFF.

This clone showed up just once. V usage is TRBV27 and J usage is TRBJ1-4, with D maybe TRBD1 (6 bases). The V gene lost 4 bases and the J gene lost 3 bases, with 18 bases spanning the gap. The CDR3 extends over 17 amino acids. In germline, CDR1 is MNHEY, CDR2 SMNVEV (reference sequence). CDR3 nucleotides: TGTGCCAGCAGTTCGCGTGGGAGGGGGGCGGCTAATGAAAAACTGTTTTTT. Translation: CASSSRGRGAANEKLFF.

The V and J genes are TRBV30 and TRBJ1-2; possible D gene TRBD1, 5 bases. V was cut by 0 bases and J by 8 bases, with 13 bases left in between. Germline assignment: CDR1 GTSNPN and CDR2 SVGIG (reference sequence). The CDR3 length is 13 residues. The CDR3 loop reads CAWSVLGGGGYTF. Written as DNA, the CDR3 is TGTGCCTGGAGTGTACTGGGGGGTGGAGGCTACACCTTC.

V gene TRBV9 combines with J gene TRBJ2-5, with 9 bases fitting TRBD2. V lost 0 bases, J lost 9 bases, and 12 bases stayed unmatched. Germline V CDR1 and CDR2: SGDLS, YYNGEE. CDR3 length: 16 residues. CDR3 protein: CASSVAPLGREGAQYF. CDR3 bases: TGTGCCAGCAGCGTAGCCCCTCTCGGGCGGGAGGGGGCCCAGTACTTC.

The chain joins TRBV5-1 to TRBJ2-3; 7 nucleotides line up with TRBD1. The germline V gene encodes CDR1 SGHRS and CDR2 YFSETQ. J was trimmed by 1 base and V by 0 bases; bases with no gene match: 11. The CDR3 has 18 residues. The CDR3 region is CASSLAERLDRGTDTQYF. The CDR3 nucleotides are TGCGCCAGCAGCTTGGCCGAGCGGTTAGACAGGGGCACAGATACGCAGTATTTT. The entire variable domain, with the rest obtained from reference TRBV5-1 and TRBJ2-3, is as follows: KAGVTQTPRYLIKTRGQQVTLSCSPISGHRSVSWYQQTPGQGLQFLFEYFSETQRNKGNFPGRFSGRQFSNSRSEMNVSTLELGDSALYLCASSLAERLDRGTDTQYFGPGTRLTVL.

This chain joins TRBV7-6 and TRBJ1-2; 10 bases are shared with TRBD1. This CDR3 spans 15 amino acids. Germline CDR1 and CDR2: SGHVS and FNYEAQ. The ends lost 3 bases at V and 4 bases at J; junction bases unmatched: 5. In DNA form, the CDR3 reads TGTGCCAGCAGCTTGGGGGACAGGGGACGCTATGGCTACACCTTC. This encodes CASSLGDRGRYGYTF. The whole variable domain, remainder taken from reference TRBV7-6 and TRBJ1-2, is GAGVSQSPRYKVTKRGQDVALRCDPISGHVSLYWYRQALGQGPEFLTYFNYEAQQDKSGLPNDRFSAERPEGSISTLTIQRTEQRDSAMYRCASSLGDRGRYGYTFGSGTRLTVV.

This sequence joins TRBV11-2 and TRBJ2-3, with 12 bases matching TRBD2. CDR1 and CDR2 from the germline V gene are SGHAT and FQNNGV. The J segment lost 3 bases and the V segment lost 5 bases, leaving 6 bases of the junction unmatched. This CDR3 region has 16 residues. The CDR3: CASSPTSGRLTDTQYF. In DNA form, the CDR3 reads TGTGCCAGCAGCCCTACTAGCGGGAGGTTGACAGATACGCAGTATTTT.

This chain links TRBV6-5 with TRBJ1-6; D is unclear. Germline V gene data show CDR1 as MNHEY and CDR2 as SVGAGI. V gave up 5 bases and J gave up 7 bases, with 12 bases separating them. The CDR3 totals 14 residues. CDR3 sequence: CASSPGRENSPLHF. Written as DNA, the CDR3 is TGTGCCAGCAGTCCGGGCCGGGAAAATTCACCCCTCCACTTT.

The CDR3, as DNA: TGCGCCAGCAAACAATCAGGGGGTCCCTACGAGCAGTACTTC. This encodes CASKQSGGPYEQYF. The chain combines TRBV4-1 with TRBJ2-7, with TRBD1 identical over 7 bases. Germline V gene data show CDR1 as MGHRA and CDR2 as YSYEKL. The trim removed 7 bases at V and 2 bases at J, leaving 8 bases unmatched. The CDR3 sequence is 14 residues long.

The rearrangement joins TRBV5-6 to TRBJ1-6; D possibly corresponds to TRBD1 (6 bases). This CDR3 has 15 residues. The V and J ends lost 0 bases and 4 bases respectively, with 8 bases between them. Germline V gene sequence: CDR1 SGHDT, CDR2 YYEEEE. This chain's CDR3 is CASSLEGVYNSPLHF. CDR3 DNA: TGTGCCAGCAGCTTGGAGGGGGTTTATAATTCACCCCTCCACTTT.

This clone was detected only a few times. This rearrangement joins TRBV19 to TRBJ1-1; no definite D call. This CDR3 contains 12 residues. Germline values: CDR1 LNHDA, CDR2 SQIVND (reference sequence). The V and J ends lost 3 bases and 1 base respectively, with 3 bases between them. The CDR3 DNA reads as TGTGCCAGTAGTATGCGGAACACTGAAGCTTTCTTT. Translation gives CASSMRNTEAFF.

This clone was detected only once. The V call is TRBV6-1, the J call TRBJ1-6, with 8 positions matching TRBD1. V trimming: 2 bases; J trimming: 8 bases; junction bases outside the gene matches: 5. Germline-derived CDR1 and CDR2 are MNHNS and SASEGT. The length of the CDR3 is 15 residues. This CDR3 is CASSEQGAKDSPLHF. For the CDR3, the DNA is TGTGCCAGCAGTGAACAGGGGGCAAAGGATTCACCCCTCCACTTT.